This T cell receptor beta chain comes out of a study of T-cell memory formation after mild COVID-19. General study results and limits: That cross-reactive memory joined was suggested by some responding clones appearing in pre-infection memory. Clones that shrank (day 15 to 85) were balanced CD4/CD8, whereas later expanders leaned CD4+.

The J segment lost 4 bases and the V segment lost 8 bases, leaving 9 bases of the junction unmatched. Germline-derived CDR1 and CDR2 are MNHEY and SVGAGI. This CDR3 has 14 amino acids. TCR alpha and TCR beta cDNA libraries carrying sample barcodes and UMIs were produced by 5'RACE using constant-segment primers. From the 5' RACE reads, TCRdb called clonotypes with MiXCR, one entry per CDR3 protein. The sample includes around 300,000 distinct CDR3 sequences, 10% to 15% of them seen just once. With regard to this clonotype: No antigen is known for it.

V and J are TRBV6-5 and TRBJ1-2; 8 nucleotides align to TRBD1. The sequenced sample was PBMCs or a T cell subset sorted from them (not recorded which). This clonotype originated in a man aged 18-30 years who had mild COVID-19 (a few samples of this study predate the infection). Cell type and time point are not known. CDR3 DNA sequence: TGTGCCAGCGCCCGGGACAGGCAGCGCTATGGCTACACCTTC. Its protein is CASARDRQRYGYTF.